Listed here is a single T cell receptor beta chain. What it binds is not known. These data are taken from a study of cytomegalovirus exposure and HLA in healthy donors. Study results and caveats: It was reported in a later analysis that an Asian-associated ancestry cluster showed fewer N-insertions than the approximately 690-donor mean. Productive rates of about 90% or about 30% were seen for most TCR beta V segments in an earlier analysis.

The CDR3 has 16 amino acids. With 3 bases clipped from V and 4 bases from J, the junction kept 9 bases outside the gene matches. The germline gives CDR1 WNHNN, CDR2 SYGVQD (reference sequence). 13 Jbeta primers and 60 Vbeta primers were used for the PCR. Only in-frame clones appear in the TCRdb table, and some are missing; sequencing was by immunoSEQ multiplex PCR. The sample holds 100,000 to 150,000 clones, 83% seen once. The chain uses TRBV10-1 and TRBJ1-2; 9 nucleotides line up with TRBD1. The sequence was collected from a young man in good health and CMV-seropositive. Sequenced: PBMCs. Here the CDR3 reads CASSDSAGTGFYGYTF. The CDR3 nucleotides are TGCGCCAGCAGTGACTCGGCCGGGACAGGGTTCTATGGCTACACCTTC.